This T cell receptor (beta chain) came from a study of CD8 T cells in cerebrospinal fluid in Alzheimer's disease (dated by TCRdb to 2018 to 2020). For the study in its entirety: The study assessed CSF T cell clonal expansion with two single-cell approaches: plate-based nested PCR sequencing and droplet-based sequencing. The study examined whether cerebrospinal fluid from healthy elderly individuals and from patients with neurodegenerative disease contained clonally expanded T cells. In the droplet-based CSF analysis comparing patients with controls, 9 healthy controls (approximately 11,000 cells) and 9 patients with MCI or Alzheimer's disease (approximately 9,500 cells) were included. A total of roughly 24 samples were covered by the CSF gene-expression analysis, in which Parkinson's disease patients were included. Findings and caveats that apply to the study as a whole: The authors warned that finding EBV-specific TCRs in CSF does not prove a causal connection between EBV and Alzheimer's disease. Only samples with detectable clones went into the overall clonality comparison: about eleven healthy, 5 MCI, 5 AD, and 6 PD. The EBV-specific clones were neither the most highly expanded clones nor enriched among patients. In patients with MCI or Alzheimer's disease, the biggest CSF clone accounted for a larger percentage of TCRs than in controls. In pooled data, a highly expanded clone (at least 3% of TCRs) occurred in 1 of 10 healthy subjects versus 4 of 6 Alzheimer's patients.

The CDR3 starts with the cysteine, ends with the phenylalanine, and has 12 residues. Only the protein is on record. CDR1 and CDR2 were assigned from the germline V gene (reference sequence) as LGHDT and YNNKEL. Acute infectious disease was absent in all participants, and all participants were in good physical condition. Biomarkers including neurofilament, amyloid-beta and tau were used to confirm neurodegeneration in the patients. For droplet-based sequencing, live CSF cells were sorted using a live/dead marker. To pellet immune cells, CSF obtained by lumbar puncture was centrifuged at 300g. CSF samples were checked for red blood cells, and any sample contaminated with blood was excluded. CSF cells were cryopreserved by placing the cells in freezing medium, freezing the cells overnight at -80 degrees C, and then storing the cells in liquid nitrogen. Before analysis, CSF samples were stored for less than seven months.

This clonotype is medium-sized (0.01 to 0.1%), judged from its frequency; no count is recorded. This clone's antigen is unknown. The library was prepared using 10x single-cell sequencing. 10X Genomics single-cell V(D)J and 5' gene-expression libraries were used to profile CSF cells. CSF single-cell TCR libraries were sequenced on an Illumina NextSeq550. As for the original processing: V(D)J reads were aligned to the vdj-GRCh38 alts ensemble 2.0.0 reference and were analysed with the Cell Ranger vdj pipeline. Clonotypes were defined as cell barcodes sharing the same set of productive CDR3 nucleotide sequences. To link clonality with transcriptional profiles, clonotype information was added to the Seurat v3.0 gene-expression metadata. CSF cells with more than 1,800 genes, more than 7,500 UMIs or more than 10% mitochondrial reads were excluded. CDR3-beta sequences were compared against VDJdb to identify TCRs with known antigen specificity. Only TCRs with complete alpha and beta chains were included in the network analysis of clone sharing, which used the R package qgraph. Reprocessed by TCRdb, the reads give a single entry per CDR3 protein sequence, without DNA. V and J calls and clone size were set by TCRdb, not the authors. The table for this sample records 1,700 or so distinct CDR3 sequences. About 8.8% of the sample is in the top ten clones.

The rearranged chain carries TRBV3-1 and TRBJ2-7. The specimen sequenced was cerebrospinal fluid. This clonotype originated in a human donor with mild cognitive impairment. The CDR3 amino acid sequence is: CASSQAAHEQYF.